This T cell receptor (beta chain) was documented in a study of beta chain features in type 1 diabetes. Whole-study findings and limits: In the patient group, naive, central memory and Treg TCRB repertoires seemed more alike than in the healthy donor group. For Type 1 diabetes patients, all four CD4+ subsets carried TCRB CDR3s that were moderately but significantly shorter.

This CDR3 is 18 amino acids long. CDR1 MDHEN and CDR2 SYDVKM come from the germline V gene. V was pared by 5 bases and J by 0 bases, with 8 bases of the junction left unmatched. cDNA synthesis used the whole RNA isolate, giving expressed TCRB sequences. Roughly 3.6 million reads per sample on average were obtained from naive, central memory and regulatory T cell samples. Using immunoSEQ multiplex PCR, the repertoire was profiled, and TCRdb retains in-frame clones only, with some absent. The table lists a few hundred thousand clones, about a sixth of them singletons. CD4+ naive, central memory, regulatory and stem cell-like memory cells were sorted via CD45RO/CCR7/CD25/CD127/CD95/CD27. In regard to this clone: Its cognate antigen is unknown.

The sequence was collected from a man aged 25-45 years with type 1 diabetes. The chain uses TRBV28 and TRBJ2-6, with 9 bases identical to TRBD1. Sequencing was carried out using naive CD4+ T cells from blood. CDR3 protein: CASSAPGQGLSGANVLTF. The CDR3 DNA reads as TGTGCCAGCAGTGCACCGGGACAGGGACTCTCTGGGGCCAACGTCCTGACTTTC.